This T cell receptor beta chain derives from a study of identical twins. TCRdb reprocessed the 5' RACE reads with MiXCR, giving one entry per CDR3 protein. The sample lists just over 500,000 distinct CDR3 sequences, less than 25% occurring once. General study points: The authors drew conclusions from cross-sectional statistical analysis rather than following the same donors. Sharing of beta out-of-frame sequences by twins showed a weaker excess.

The CDR3 loop spans 14 amino acids. J was trimmed by 4 bases and V by 3 bases; bases with no gene match: 3. This clonotype turned up a few times. Antigen: not known. This sample was also put to use in a study of T cells expressing NK-cell markers. That study reports: Whether expanded NKG2C+ T cell clones were HCMV specific stayed uncertain.

The TCR comes from a woman aged 18-35 years in good health. Sequences were obtained from CD4+ T cells sorted from blood. V is TRBV12-3 or TRBV12-4 and J is TRBJ1-5, with 7 bases fitting TRBD1. Written as DNA, the CDR3 is TGTGCCAGCAGTTTTCCAGGGGGGAATCAGCCCCAGCATTTT. Its translation is CASSFPGGNQPQHF.